These T cell receptor beta chains were read from a single sample in a study of T cells in Graves' hyperthyroidism and ophthalmopathy. MiXCR, applied by TCRdb to the multiplex PCR reads, yields one record per CDR3 protein. The sample yields about half a million distinct CDR3 sequences, 20% to 25% seen once. Material: blood. Source of these receptors: a man aged 18 to 35 with Graves' hyperthyroidism. Each CDR3 is given with its conserved first and last residue. The D gene is left open where the match is weak. Size values are once, few and many counts, or a class for expanded clones, and some rows have none.

TRBV15	.	.	TRBJ1-2	CATSRDLDGHYGYTF	TGTGCCACCAGCAGAGATCTGGACGGACACTATGGCTACACCTTC
TRBV12-3/TRBV12-4	.	many	TRBJ2-7	CASSPANEQYF	TGTGCCAGCAGCCCCGCGAACGAGCAGTACTTC
TRBV6-1	TRBD1	many	TRBJ2-2	CASSEEGTGLVKTGELFF	TGTGCCAGCAGTGAAGAGGGGACAGGGCTTGTAAAAACCGGGGAGCTGTTTTTT
TRBV12-3/TRBV12-4	TRBD1	many	TRBJ1-2	CASSATGVRTF	TGTGCCAGCAGTGCAACAGGGGTGAGGACCTTC
TRBV7-8	.	many	TRBJ2-2	CASSSLRGGTGELFF	TGTGCCAGCAGCTCCCTTCGGGGTGGCACCGGGGAGCTGTTTTTT
TRBV12-3/TRBV12-4	.	many	TRBJ1-5	CASSGAGGGRNQPQHF	TGTGCCAGCAGTGGGGCGGGAGGGGGGCGCAATCAGCCCCAGCATTTT
TRBV12-3/TRBV12-4	.	many	TRBJ2-7	CASSSGTDYEQYF	TGTGCCAGCAGTAGCGGGACAGACTACGAGCAGTACTTC
TRBV3-1	TRBD2	.	TRBJ2-5	CASSQSSGTSLSYGKTQYF	TGTGCCAGCAGCCAATCAAGCGGGACTAGCCTTTCTTATGGGAAGACCCAGTACTTC
TRBV6-2/TRBV6-3	TRBD1	many	TRBJ1-5	CASSYSPGTGDQPQHF	TGTGCCAGCAGTTACAGTCCCGGGACAGGGGATCAGCCCCAGCATTTT
TRBV6-1	.	many	TRBJ2-5	CASSSGMQETQYF	TGTGCCAGCAGCTCCGGGATGCAAGAGACCCAGTACTTC
TRBV20-1	TRBD1	many	TRBJ2-4	CSARGHPGQSFQYF	TGCAGTGCTAGGGGCCATCCGGGACAGTCTTTTCAGTACTTC
TRBV30	.	few	TRBJ1-1	CAWSVGVDTEAFF	TGTGCCTGGAGTGTTGGGGTGGACACTGAAGCTTTCTTT
TRBV2	TRBD2	many	TRBJ2-5	CASSAHPRLAGGRETQYF	TGTGCCAGCAGTGCTCACCCTCGACTAGCGGGGGGGCGAGAGACCCAGTACTTC
TRBV28	.	many	TRBJ2-2	CASSLYPRDGNTGELFF	TGTGCCAGCAGTTTATATCCCCGGGACGGGAACACCGGGGAGCTGTTTTTT
TRBV12-3/TRBV12-4	TRBD1	.	TRBJ1-2	CASKPGQGHGYTF	TGTGCCAGCAAACCGGGACAGGGGCATGGCTACACCTTC
TRBV9	.	many	TRBJ1-5	CASSVGLEGYQPQHF	TGTGCCAGCAGCGTAGGGTTGGAGGGGTATCAGCCCCAGCATTTT
TRBV6-1	.	many	TRBJ2-7	CASSQTVSYEQYF	TGTGCCAGCAGTCAGACCGTATCCTACGAGCAGTACTTC
TRBV20-1	TRBD1	many	TRBJ1-2	CSARVRMSRGTHGYTF	TGCAGTGCTAGAGTTAGAATGAGCAGGGGGACGCATGGCTACACCTTC
TRBV4-1	.	few	TRBJ1-1	CASSTRTGVANTEAFF	TGCGCCAGCAGCACCCGAACGGGGGTCGCGAACACTGAAGCTTTCTTT
TRBV9	.	many	TRBJ1-1	CASSVGPEGAEAFF	TGTGCCAGCAGCGTAGGGCCGGAGGGCGCTGAAGCTTTCTTT
TRBV28	.	many	TRBJ1-3	CASSLVLGPSGNTIYF	TGTGCCAGCAGTTTAGTTCTAGGACCGTCGGGAAACACCATATATTTT
TRBV28	.	many	TRBJ2-2	CASSFRGAKTGELFF	TGTGCCAGCAGTTTCAGAGGGGCCAAGACCGGGGAGCTGTTTTTT
TRBV7-8	.	.	TRBJ2-5	CAISPWDGQETQYF	TGTGCCATCAGCCCGTGGGACGGCCAAGAGACCCAGTACTTC
TRBV2	TRBD2	few	TRBJ2-1	CASSDVKRGSSGGEKQFF	TGTGCCAGCAGTGATGTCAAGAGGGGATCTAGCGGGGGAGAAAAGCAGTTCTTC
TRBV20-1	.	many	TRBJ1-1	CSAREPGVRRNTEAFF	TGCAGTGCTAGAGAACCAGGGGTTAGGAGGAACACTGAAGCTTTCTTT
TRBV30	.	many	TRBJ2-2	CAWSPAGELFF	TGTGCCTGGAGCCCAGCCGGGGAGCTGTTTTTT
TRBV28	TRBD1	many	TRBJ1-1	CASKKGGQGPVEASF	TGTGCCAGCAAAAAGGGGGGACAGGGGCCGGTTGAAGCTTCCTTT
TRBV30	TRBD2	few	TRBJ2-2	CAATGGGVLTGELFF	TGTGCCGCGACGGGCGGGGGGGTACTCACCGGGGAGCTGTTTTTT
TRBV12-3/TRBV12-4	.	many	TRBJ1-1	CASSFHRDMKTEAFF	TGTGCCAGCAGTTTTCATAGGGATATGAAGACTGAAGCTTTCTTT
TRBV11-2	TRBD2	.	TRBJ2-7	CASSLDGSGSYEQYF	TGTGCCAGCAGCTTAGACGGTAGCGGGAGCTACGAGCAGTACTTC
TRBV12-3/TRBV12-4	.	many	TRBJ1-1	CASSWGTEAFF	TGTGCCAGCAGTTGGGGGACTGAAGCTTTCTTT
TRBV13	.	once	TRBJ2-7	CASSSGEGDYSYEQYF	TGTGCCAGCAGTTCCGGGGAGGGGGACTACTCCTACGAGCAGTACTTC
TRBV6-1	.	.	TRBJ1-5	CAIRQNSNQPQHF	TGTGCCATCAGACAGAATAGCAATCAGCCCCAGCATTTT
TRBV5-4	.	few	TRBJ1-2	CASSFPPPGGYTF	TGTGCCAGCAGCTTCCCCCCCCCGGGGGGCTACACCTTC
TRBV28	TRBD1	many	TRBJ2-7	CASSLLGQGDEQYF	TGTGCCAGCAGTTTACTGGGACAGGGTGACGAGCAGTACTTC
TRBV6-1	.	many	TRBJ1-5	CASSIFLGSNQPQHF	TGTGCCAGCAGTATCTTTTTGGGGAGCAATCAGCCCCAGCATTTT
TRBV13	.	.	TRBJ2-7	CASSLGVLYEQYF	TGTGCCAGCAGCTTAGGTGTCCTATACGAGCAGTACTTC
TRBV28	TRBD1	many	TRBJ1-5	CASSLYRGSNQPQHF	TGTGCCAGCAGTTTATACAGGGGAAGCAATCAGCCCCAGCATTTT
TRBV6-2/TRBV6-3	.	many	TRBJ1-3	CASSYSTQRRSTIYF	TGTGCCAGCAGTTACTCGACCCAGCGGAGGTCCACCATATATTTT
TRBV7-3	.	few	TRBJ1-1	CASSLGASTAEAFF	TGTGCCAGCAGCTTGGGAGCCAGTACCGCTGAAGCTTTCTTT
TRBV15	.	many	TRBJ2-7	CATSIDRDTTYEQYF	TGTGCCACCAGCATCGACCGGGACACAACCTACGAGCAGTACTTC
TRBV19	.	many	TRBJ2-2	CASSQSPSNTGELFF	TGTGCCAGTAGTCAGAGCCCATCGAACACCGGGGAGCTGTTTTTT
TRBV6-5	.	many	TRBJ1-1	CASSYGRGMNTEAFF	TGTGCCAGCAGTTACGGCCGGGGAATGAACACTGAAGCTTTCTTT
TRBV4-1	.	.	TRBJ2-1	CASSQDPLLGYNEQFF	TGCGCCAGCAGCCAAGATCCCCTCCTGGGATACAATGAGCAGTTCTTC
TRBV10-3	.	few	TRBJ2-7	CASQMGEPYEQYF	TGTGCCAGTCAAATGGGGGAGCCTTACGAGCAGTACTTC
TRBV7-2	.	many	TRBJ2-5	CASSRSSARAETQYF	TGTGCCAGCAGCCGAAGTTCAGCCAGGGCCGAGACCCAGTACTTC
TRBV6-1	.	few	TRBJ2-2	CASSVTGGRRKTGELFF	TGTGCCAGCAGCGTAACCGGGGGTAGGAGGAAGACCGGGGAGCTGTTTTTT
TRBV28	TRBD1	.	TRBJ1-1	CASRFPQGQTEAFF	TGTGCCAGCAGGTTTCCACAGGGGCAAACTGAAGCTTTCTTT
TRBV2	.	many	TRBJ1-3	CASSEVKEHAIYF	TGTGCCAGCAGTGAGGTTAAGGAACACGCCATATATTTT
TRBV20-1	TRBD2	.	TRBJ2-7	CSARQGGNEQYF	TGCAGTGCTAGACAGGGAGGGAACGAGCAGTACTTC
TRBV4-1	.	.	TRBJ1-2	CASSQNPYYGYTF	TGCGCCAGCAGCCAAAATCCTTACTATGGCTACACCTTC
TRBV11-2	TRBD1	.	TRBJ2-5	CASSLEGTVETQYF	TGTGCCAGCAGCTTAGAAGGGACAGTAGAGACCCAGTACTTC
TRBV29-1	.	.	TRBJ1-1	CSVDWESTEAFF	TGCAGCGTTGATTGGGAGAGCACTGAAGCTTTCTTT